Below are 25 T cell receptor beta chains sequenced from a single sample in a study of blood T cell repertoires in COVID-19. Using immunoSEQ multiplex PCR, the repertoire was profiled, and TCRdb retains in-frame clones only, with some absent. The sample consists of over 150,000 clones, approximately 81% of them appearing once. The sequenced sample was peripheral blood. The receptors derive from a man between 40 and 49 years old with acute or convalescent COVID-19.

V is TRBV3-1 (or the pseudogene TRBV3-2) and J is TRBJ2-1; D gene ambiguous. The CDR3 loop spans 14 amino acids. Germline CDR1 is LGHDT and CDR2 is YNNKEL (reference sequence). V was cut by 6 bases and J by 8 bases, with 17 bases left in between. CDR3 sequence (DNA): TGTGCCAGCAGTCTCCGGGTAGCTAAGGATGAGCAGTTCTTC. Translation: CASSLRVAKDEQFF.

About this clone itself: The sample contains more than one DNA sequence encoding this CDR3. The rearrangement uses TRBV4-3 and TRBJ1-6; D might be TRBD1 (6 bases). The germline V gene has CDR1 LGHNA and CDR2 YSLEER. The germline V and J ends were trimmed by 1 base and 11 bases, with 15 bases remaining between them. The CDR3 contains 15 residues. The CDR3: CASSQVSQGQTPLHF. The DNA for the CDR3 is TGCGCCAGCAGCCAAGTGTCACAGGGCCAAACACCCCTCCACTTT.

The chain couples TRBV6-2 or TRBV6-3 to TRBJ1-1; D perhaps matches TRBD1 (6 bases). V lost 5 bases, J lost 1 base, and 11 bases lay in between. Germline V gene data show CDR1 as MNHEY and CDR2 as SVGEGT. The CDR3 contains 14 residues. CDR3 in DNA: TGTGCCAGCAGTCCCAGGGGCCCGAACACTGAAGCTTTCTTT. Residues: CASSPRGPNTEAFF.

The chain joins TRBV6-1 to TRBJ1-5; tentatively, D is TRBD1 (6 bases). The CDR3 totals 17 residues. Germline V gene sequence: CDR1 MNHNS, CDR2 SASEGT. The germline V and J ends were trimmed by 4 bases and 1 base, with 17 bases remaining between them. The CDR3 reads CASSAPDRYDSNQPQHF. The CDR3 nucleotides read TGTGCCAGCAGTGCCCCTGACAGGTATGACAGCAATCAGCCCCAGCATTTT.

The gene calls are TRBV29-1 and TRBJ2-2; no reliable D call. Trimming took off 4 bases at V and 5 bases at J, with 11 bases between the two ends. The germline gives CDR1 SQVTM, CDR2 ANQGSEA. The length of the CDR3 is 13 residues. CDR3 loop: CSVGTVMTGELFF. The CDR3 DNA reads TGCAGCGTTGGCACAGTCATGACCGGGGAGCTGTTTTTT.

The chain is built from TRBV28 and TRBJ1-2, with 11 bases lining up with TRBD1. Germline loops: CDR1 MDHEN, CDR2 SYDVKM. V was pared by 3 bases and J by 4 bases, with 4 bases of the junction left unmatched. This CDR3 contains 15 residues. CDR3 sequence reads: CASSLGTGGFYGYTF. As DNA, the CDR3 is TGTGCCAGCAGTTTGGGGACAGGGGGATTCTATGGCTACACCTTC.

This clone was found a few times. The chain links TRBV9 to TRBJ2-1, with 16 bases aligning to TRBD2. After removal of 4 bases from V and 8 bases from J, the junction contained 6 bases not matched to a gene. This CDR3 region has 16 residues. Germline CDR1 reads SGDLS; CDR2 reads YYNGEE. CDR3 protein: CASSSGLAGGYDEQFF. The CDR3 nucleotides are TGTGCCAGCAGCTCGGGACTAGCGGGGGGGTACGATGAGCAGTTCTTC.

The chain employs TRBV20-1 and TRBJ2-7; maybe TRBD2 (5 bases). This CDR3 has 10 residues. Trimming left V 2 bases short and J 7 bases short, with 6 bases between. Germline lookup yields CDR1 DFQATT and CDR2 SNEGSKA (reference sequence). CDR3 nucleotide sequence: TGCAGTGCTAGATGGGAGGAGCAGTACTTC. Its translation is CSARWEEQYF.

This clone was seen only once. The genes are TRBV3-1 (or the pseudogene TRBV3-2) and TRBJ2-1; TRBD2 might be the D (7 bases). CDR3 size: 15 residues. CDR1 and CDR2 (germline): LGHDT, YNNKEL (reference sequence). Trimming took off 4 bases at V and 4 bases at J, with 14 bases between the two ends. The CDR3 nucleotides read TGTGCCAGCAGCCGAGGGGGACTACAATACAATGAGCAGTTCTTC. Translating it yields CASSRGGLQYNEQFF.

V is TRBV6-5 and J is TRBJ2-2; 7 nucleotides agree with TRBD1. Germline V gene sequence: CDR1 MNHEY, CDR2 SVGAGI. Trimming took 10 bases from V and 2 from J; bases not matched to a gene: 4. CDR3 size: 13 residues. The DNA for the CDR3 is TGTGCCACCAGGGGGAGAAACACCGGGGAGCTGTTTTTT. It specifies CATRGRNTGELFF.

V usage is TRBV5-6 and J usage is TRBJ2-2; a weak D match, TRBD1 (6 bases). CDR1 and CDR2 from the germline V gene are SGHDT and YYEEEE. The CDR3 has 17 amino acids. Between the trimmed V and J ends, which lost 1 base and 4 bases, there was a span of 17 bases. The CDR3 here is CASSLIPGVIPTGELFF. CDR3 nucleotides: TGTGCCAGCAGCTTGATTCCAGGGGTTATACCCACCGGGGAGCTGTTTTTT.

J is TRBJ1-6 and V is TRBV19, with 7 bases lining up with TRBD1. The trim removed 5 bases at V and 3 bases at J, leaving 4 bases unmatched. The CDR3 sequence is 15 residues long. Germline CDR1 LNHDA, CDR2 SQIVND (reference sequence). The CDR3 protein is CASSGDRDYNSPLHF. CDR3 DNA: TGTGCCAGTAGTGGGGACAGAGACTATAATTCACCCCTCCACTTT.

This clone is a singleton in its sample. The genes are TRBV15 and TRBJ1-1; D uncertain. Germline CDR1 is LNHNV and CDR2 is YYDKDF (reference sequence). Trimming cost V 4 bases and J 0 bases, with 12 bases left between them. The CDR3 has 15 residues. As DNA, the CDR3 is TGTGCCACCAGCACCCCGAGTGAGTTGAACACTGAAGCTTTCTTT. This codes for CATSTPSELNTEAFF.

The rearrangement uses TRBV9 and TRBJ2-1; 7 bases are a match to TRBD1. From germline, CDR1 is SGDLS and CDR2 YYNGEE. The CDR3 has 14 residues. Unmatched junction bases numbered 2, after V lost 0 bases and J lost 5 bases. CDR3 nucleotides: TGTGCCAGCAGCGTAGAGGACAGGCACAATGAGCAGTTCTTC. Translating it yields CASSVEDRHNEQFF.

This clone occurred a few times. The CDR3 spells CASSEEYTHYGYTF. The CDR3 region has the DNA TGTGCCAGCAGTGAAGAGTACACCCACTATGGCTACACCTTC. This chain links TRBV6-1 with TRBJ1-2; D is uncertain. The ends were cut back, 1 base at V and 3 bases at J, with 9 bases in the middle. CDR1 MNHNS and CDR2 SASEGT come from the germline V gene. This CDR3 has 14 residues.

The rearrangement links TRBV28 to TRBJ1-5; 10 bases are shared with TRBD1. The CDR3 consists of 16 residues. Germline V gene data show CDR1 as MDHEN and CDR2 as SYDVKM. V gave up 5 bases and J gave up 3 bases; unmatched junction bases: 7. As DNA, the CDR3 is TGTGCCAGCAGTAATCTGGACAGGGGGAACAATCAGCCCCAGCATTTT. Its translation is CASSNLDRGNNQPQHF.

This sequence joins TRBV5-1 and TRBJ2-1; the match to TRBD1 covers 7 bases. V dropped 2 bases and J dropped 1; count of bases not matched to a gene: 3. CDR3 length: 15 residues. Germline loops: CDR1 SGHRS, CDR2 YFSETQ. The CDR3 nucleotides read TGCGCCAGCAGCTTCGACAGGGCATCCTACAATGAGCAGTTCTTC. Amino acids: CASSFDRASYNEQFF.

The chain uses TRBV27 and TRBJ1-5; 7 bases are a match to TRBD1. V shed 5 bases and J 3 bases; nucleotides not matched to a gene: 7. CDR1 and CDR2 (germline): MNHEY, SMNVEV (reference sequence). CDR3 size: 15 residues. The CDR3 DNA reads TGTGCCAGCAGTATGACGACAGGGTTCAATCAGCCCCAGCATTTT. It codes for CASSMTTGFNQPQHF.

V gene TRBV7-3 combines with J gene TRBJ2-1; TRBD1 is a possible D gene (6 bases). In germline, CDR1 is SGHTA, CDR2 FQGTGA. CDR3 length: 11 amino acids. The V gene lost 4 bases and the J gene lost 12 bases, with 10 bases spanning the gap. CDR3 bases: TGTGCCAGCAGCTCGGGACAAAGGCAGTTCTTC. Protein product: CASSSGQRQFF.

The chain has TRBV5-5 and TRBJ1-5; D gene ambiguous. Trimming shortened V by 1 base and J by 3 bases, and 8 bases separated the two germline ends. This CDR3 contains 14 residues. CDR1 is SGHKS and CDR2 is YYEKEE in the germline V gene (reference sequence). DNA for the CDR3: TGTGCCAGCAGCTTGCGACAAAACAATCAGCCCCAGCATTTT. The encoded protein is CASSLRQNNQPQHF. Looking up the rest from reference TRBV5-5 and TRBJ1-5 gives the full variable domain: DAGVTQSPTHLIKTRGQQVTLRCSPISGHKSVSWYQQVLGQGPQFIFQYYEKEERGRGNFPDRFSARQFPNYSSELNVNALLLGDSALYLCASSLRQNNQPQHFGDGTRLSIL.

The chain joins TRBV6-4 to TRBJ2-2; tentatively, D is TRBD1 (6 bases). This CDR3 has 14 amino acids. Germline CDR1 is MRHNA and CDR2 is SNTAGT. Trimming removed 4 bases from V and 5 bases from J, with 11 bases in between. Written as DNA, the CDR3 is TGTGCCAGCAGTGGGGACACCGGGACCGGGGAGCTGTTTTTT. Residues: CASSGDTGTGELFF.

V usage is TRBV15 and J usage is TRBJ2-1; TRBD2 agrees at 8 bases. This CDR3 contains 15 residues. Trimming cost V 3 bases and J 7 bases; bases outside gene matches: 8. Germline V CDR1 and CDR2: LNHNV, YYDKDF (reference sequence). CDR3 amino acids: CATSSGGKRGNEQFF. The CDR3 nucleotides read TGTGCCACCAGCAGCGGGGGGAAGCGGGGGAATGAGCAGTTCTTC.

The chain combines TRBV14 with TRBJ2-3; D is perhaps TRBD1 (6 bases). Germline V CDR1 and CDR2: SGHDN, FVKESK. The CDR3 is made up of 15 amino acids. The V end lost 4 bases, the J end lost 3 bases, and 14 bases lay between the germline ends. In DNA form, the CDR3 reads TGTGCCAGCAGCCCGGATATTCAGGGGACAGATACGCAGTATTTT. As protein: CASSPDIQGTDTQYF.

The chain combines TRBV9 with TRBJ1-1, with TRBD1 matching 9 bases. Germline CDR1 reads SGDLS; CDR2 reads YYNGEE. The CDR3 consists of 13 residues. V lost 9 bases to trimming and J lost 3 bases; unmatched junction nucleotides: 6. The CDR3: CATSTGGDTEAFF. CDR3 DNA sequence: TGTGCCACTTCGACAGGGGGGGACACTGAAGCTTTCTTT.

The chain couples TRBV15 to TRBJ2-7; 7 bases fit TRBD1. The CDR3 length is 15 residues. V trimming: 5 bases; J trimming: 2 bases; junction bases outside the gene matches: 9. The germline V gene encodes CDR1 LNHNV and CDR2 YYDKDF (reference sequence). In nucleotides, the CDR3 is TGTGCCACCAGCTCTTGGGACAGCGATACCTACGAGCAGTACTTC. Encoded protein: CATSSWDSDTYEQYF.